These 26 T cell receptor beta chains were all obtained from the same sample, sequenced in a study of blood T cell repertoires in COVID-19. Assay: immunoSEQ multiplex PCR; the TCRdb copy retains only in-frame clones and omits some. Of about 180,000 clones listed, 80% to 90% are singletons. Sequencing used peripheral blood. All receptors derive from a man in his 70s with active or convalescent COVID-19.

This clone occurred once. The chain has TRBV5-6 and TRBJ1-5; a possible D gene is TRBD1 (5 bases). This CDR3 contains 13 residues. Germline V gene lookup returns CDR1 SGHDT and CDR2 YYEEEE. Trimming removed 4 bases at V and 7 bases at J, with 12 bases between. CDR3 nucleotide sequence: TGTGCCAGCAGCCCGGGGGGTGGGCAGCCCCAGCATTTT. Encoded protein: CASSPGGGQPQHF. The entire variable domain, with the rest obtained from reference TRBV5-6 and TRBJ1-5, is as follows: DAGVTQSPTHLIKTRGQQVTLRCSPKSGHDTVSWYQQALGQGPQFIFQYYEEEERQRGNFPDRFSGHQFPNYSSELNVNALLLGDSALYLCASSPGGGQPQHFGDGTRLSIL.

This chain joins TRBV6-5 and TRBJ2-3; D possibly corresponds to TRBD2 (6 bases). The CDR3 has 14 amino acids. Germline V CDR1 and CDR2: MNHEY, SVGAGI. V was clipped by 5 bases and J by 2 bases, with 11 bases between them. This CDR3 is CASSIGRYTDTQYF. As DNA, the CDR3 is TGTGCCAGCAGTATAGGGAGGTACACAGATACGCAGTATTTT.

The chain's CDR3 is CASSHLPGLRMGNEQFF. CDR3 sequence (DNA): TGTGCCAGCAGCCACCTCCCGGGACTAAGGATGGGTAATGAGCAGTTCTTC. This chain connects TRBV3-1 (or the pseudogene TRBV3-2) to TRBJ2-1; 7 bases fit TRBD2. CDR3 size: 17 residues. The trim removed 3 bases at V and 7 bases at J, leaving 15 bases unmatched. Germline CDR1 reads LGHDT; CDR2 reads YNNKEL (reference sequence).

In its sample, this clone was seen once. Here the CDR3 DNA reads TGTGCCAGCTCACCCGGGGAGGGCTCACCCCTCCACTTT. Its protein is CASSPGEGSPLHF. V is TRBV18 and J is TRBJ1-6; D gene ambiguous. Trimming removed 3 bases at V and 10 bases at J, with 10 bases between. Per the germline V gene, CDR1 is KGHSH and CDR2 is LQKENI. The CDR3 contains 13 residues.

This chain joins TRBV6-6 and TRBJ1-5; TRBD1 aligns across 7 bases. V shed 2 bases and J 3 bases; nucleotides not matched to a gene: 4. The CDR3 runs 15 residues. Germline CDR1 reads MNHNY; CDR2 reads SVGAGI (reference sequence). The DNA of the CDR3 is TGTGCCAGCAGTTACGTACAGGGGAACAATCAGCCCCAGCATTTT. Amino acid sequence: CASSYVQGNNQPQHF.

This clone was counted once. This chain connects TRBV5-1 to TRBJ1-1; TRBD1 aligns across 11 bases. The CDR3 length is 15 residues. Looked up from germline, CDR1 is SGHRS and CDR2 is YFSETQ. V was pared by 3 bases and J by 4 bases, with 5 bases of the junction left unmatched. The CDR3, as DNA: TGCGCCAGCAGCTCCTGGACAGGGGGCGGCACTGAAGCTTTCTTT. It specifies CASSSWTGGGTEAFF.

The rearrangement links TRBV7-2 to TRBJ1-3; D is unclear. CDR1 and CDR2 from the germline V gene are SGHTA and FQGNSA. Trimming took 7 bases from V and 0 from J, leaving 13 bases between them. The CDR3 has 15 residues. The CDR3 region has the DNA TGTGCCAGCACTGACCGTCGACTCTCTGGAAACACCATATATTTT. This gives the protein CASTDRRLSGNTIYF. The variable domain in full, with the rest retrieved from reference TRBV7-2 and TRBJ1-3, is GAGVSQSPSNKVTEKGKDVELRCDPISGHTALYWYRQSLGQGLEFLIYFQGNSAPDKSGLPSDRFSAERTGGSVSTLTIQRTQQEDSAVYLCASTDRRLSGNTIYFGEGSWLTVV.

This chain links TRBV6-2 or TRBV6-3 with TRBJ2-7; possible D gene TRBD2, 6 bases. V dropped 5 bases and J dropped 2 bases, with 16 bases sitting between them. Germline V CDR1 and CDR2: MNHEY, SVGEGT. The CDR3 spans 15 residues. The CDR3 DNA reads TGTGCCAGCAGTGACTTCGGGGCGGGGACCTACGAGCAGTACTTC. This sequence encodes CASSDFGAGTYEQYF.

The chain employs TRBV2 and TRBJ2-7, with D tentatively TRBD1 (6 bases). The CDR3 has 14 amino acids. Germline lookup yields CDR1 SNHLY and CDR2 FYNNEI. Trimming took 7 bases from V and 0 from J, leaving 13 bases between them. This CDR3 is CASMLQGSSYEQYF. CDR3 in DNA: TGTGCCAGCATGCTACAGGGTAGCTCCTACGAGCAGTACTTC.

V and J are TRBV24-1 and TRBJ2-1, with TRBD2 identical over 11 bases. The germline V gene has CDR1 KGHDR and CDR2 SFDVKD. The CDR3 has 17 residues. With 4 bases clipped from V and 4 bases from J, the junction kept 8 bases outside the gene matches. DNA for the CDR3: TGTGCCACCAGTGACCCGACTAGCGGGGTAACATACAATGAGCAGTTCTTC. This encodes CATSDPTSGVTYNEQFF.

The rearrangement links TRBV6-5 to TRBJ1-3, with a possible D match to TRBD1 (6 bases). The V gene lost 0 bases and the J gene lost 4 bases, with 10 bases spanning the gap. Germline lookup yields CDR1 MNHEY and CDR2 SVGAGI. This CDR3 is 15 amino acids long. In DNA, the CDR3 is TGTGCCAGCAGTTACTCGGGACATGGAGGAAACACCATATATTTT. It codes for CASSYSGHGGNTIYF.

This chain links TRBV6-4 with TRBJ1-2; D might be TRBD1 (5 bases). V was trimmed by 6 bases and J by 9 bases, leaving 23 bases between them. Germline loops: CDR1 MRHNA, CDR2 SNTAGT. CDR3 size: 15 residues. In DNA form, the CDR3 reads TGTGCCAGCAGCGAAGGACACGCGCTGGGTAGGCGCTACACCTTC. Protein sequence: CASSEGHALGRRYTF.

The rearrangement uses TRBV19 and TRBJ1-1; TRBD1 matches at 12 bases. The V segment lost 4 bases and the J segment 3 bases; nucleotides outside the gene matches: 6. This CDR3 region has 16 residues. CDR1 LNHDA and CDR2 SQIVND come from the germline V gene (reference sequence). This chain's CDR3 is CASSKGTGGWDTEAFF. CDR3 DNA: TGTGCCAGTAGTAAAGGGACAGGGGGCTGGGACACTGAAGCTTTCTTT.

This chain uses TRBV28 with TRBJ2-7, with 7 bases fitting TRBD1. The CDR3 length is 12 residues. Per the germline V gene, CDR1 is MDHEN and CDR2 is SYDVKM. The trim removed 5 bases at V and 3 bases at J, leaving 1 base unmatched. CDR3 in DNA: TGTGCCAGCAGTGACAGGGTCTACGAGCAGTACTTC. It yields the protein CASSDRVYEQYF.

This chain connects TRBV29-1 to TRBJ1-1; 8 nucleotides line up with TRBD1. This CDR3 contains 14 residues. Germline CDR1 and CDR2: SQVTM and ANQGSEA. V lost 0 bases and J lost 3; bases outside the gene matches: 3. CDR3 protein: CSVEERTGYTEAFF. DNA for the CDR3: TGCAGCGTTGAAGAGCGGACAGGGTACACTGAAGCTTTCTTT.

CDR3: CASSYWGSGGYEQYF. In nucleotides, the CDR3 is TGTGCCAGCAGTTACTGGGGATCGGGGGGCTACGAGCAGTACTTC. The rearrangement uses TRBV6-5 and TRBJ2-7; 7 nucleotides agree with TRBD2. With V trimmed by 1 base and J by 3 bases, 6 bases remained unmatched. Germline lookup yields CDR1 MNHEY and CDR2 SVGAGI. The CDR3 has 15 residues.

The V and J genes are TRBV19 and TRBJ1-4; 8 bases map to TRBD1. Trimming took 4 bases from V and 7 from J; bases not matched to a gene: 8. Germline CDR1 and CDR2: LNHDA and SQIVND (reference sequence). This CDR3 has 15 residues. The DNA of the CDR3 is TGTGCCAGTAGTAGGCCCGGGACAGGTGCTGAAAAACTGTTTTTT. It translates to CASSRPGTGAEKLFF.

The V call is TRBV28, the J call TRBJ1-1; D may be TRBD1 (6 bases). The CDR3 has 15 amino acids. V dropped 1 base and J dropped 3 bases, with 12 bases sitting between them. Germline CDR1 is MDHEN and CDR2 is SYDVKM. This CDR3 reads CASSLSGGPDTEAFF. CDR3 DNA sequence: TGTGCCAGCAGTTTATCGGGGGGGCCTGACACTGAAGCTTTCTTT.

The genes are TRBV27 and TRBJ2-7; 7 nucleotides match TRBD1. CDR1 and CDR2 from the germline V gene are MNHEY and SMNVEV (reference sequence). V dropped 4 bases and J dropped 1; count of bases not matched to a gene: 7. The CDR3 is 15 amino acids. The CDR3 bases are TGTGCCAGCAGTTCCCGACAGGGCCTATCCTACGAGCAGTACTTC. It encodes CASSSRQGLSYEQYF.

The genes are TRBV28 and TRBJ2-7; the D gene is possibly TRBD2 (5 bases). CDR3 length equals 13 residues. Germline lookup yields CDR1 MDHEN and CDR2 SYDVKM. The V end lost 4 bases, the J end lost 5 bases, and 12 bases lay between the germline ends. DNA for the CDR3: TGTGCCAGCAGTTCCCCTCCTAGCAACGAGCAGTACTTC. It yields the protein CASSSPPSNEQYF.

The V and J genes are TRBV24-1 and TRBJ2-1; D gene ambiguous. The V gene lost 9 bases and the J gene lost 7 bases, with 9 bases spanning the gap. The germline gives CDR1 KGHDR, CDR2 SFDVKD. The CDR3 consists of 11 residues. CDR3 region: CATRQRNEQFF. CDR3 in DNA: TGTGCCACCCGACAAAGAAATGAGCAGTTCTTC.

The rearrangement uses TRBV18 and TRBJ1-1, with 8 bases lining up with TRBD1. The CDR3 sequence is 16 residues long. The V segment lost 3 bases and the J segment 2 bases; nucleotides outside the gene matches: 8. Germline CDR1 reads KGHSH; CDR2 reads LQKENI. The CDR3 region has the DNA TGTGCCAGCTCACCCTTAAGACAGGGGACCAACACTGAAGCTTTCTTT. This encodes CASSPLRQGTNTEAFF.

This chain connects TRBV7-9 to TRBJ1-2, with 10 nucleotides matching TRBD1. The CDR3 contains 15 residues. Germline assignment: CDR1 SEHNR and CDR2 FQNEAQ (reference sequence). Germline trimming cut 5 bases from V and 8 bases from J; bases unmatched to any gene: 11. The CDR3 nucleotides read TGTGCCAGCAGCGAAAATACCGGGACAGGGGACGGCTACACCTTC. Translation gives CASSENTGTGDGYTF. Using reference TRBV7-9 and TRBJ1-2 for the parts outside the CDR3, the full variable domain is DTGVSQNPRHKITKRGQNVTFRCDPISEHNRLYWYRQTLGQGPEFLTYFQNEAQLEKSRLLSDRFSAERPKGSFSTLEIQRTEQGDSAMYLCASSENTGTGDGYTFGSGTRLTVV.

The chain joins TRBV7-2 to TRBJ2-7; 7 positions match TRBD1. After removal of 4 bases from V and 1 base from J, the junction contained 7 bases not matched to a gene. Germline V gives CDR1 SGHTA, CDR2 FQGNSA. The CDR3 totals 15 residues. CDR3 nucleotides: TGTGCCAGCAGCTCTGGGGGACAGCTGTCCTACGAGCAGTACTTC. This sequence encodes CASSSGGQLSYEQYF.

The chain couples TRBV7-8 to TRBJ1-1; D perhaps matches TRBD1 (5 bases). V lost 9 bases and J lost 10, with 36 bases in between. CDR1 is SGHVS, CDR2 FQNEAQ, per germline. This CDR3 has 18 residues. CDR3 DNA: TGTGCCAGTATCGCGGGGCGCGGGATAGGTTTGAGAGGGGAAGCAGCTTTCTTT. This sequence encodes CASIAGRGIGLRGEAAFF.

DNA for the CDR3: TGTGCCAGCAGCCAGGACCGAAGAGGGGCCAAAAACATTCAGTACTTC. Its translation is CASSQDRRGAKNIQYF. The chain uses TRBV4-2 and TRBJ2-4; TRBD2 might be the D (5 bases). CDR1 and CDR2 (germline): LGHNA, YNFKEQ. The CDR3 is 16 residues long. Trimming cost V 3 bases and J 1 base, with 13 bases left between them.